This T cell receptor beta chain was captured in a study of T-cell reconstitution after alpha-beta-depleted transplantation in children. Study conclusions and caveats: About two months after transplant, alpha-beta T cells reportedly came from several hundred expanded graft clones. T-cell counts and diversity were attributed mostly to newly produced T cells one year after transplant.

V dropped 5 bases and J dropped 6; count of bases not matched to a gene: 16. Germline assignment: CDR1 SNHLY and CDR2 FYNNEI. The CDR3 loop spans 17 amino acids. Unique molecular identifiers were incorporated during preparation of the TCRbeta library. In TCRdb, the PCR reads were re-called with MiXCR into one record per CDR3 protein. The data show more than 400,000 distinct CDR3 sequences, about 10% seen once. A word on this clonotype: The antigen is undetermined.

This material consisted of PBMCs, mostly from graft donor cells, taken 180 days after TCRalphabeta/CD19-depleted stem cell transplant. The V and J genes are TRBV2 and TRBJ1-5; TRBD1 aligns across 7 bases. The sequence derives from a female patient between 2 and 15 years old who had a stem cell transplant for aplastic anemia, so the T cells may come from the graft donor. The DNA of the CDR3 is TGTGCCAGCAGTTCCCCCCGGACAGGACCAAGGGCTCAGCCCCAGCATTTT. As protein: CASSSPRTGPRAQPQHF.